This is a list of T cell receptor beta chains from one sample in a study of T cell responses to AZD1222 COVID-19 vaccine. Here immunoSEQ multiplex PCR was the method, and the copy in TCRdb shows in-frame clones only, minus some. Counted here are just over 70,000 clones, 85% occurring once; the ten biggest clones make up roughly 22%. The starting material was peripheral blood, obtained on day 0 of AZD1222 vaccination. The receptors here all came from an adult in good health. Both conserved end residues are part of each CDR3. D genes are given only for firm matches. Expanded clones are given a class, and other clones once, few, many or no size at all.

TRBV6-5	TRBJ2-3	-	-	CASSYRLATDTQYF	TGTGCCAGCAGTTACAGGTTGGCCACAGATACGCAGTATTTT
TRBV29-1	TRBJ2-1	TRBD1	few	CSARTGTGASNEQFF	TGCAGCGCCCGAACGGGGACAGGGGCAAGCAATGAGCAGTTCTTC
TRBV25-1	TRBJ1-1	-	-	CASSDPNGPTEAFF	TGTGCCAGCAGTGATCCGAACGGGCCCACTGAAGCTTTCTTT
TRBV2	TRBJ2-1	TRBD2	-	CASSEVAGGPGEQFF	TGTGCCAGCAGTGAAGTAGCGGGGGGGCCGGGTGAGCAGTTCTTC
TRBV24-1	TRBJ2-5	TRBD2	-	CATSGPGTSGQETQYF	TGTGCCACCAGTGGGCCCGGGACTAGCGGACAAGAGACCCAGTACTTC
TRBV4-1	TRBJ2-7	-	-	CASSQVQRGYEQYF	TGCGCCAGCAGCCAAGTCCAGAGAGGCTACGAGCAGTACTTC
TRBV19	TRBJ2-7	TRBD2	-	CASSMGPGTSGDEQYF	TGTGCCAGTAGTATGGGCCCCGGGACTAGCGGGGACGAGCAGTACTTC
TRBV5-1	TRBJ1-1	-	-	CASSLEGQSEAFF	TGCGCCAGCAGCTTGGAGGGCCAATCTGAAGCTTTCTTT
TRBV29-1	TRBJ1-5	-	-	CSVGEIDGRPQHF	TGCAGCGTTGGGGAGATCGACGGTCGGCCCCAGCATTTT
TRBV19	TRBJ1-1	-	-	CASSIGRLTEAFF	TGTGCCAGTAGTATCGGCCGCCTCACTGAAGCTTTCTTT
TRBV2	TRBJ1-2	TRBD1	-	CASGGQVLNYGYTF	TGTGCCAGCGGGGGACAGGTCCTTAACTATGGCTACACCTTC
TRBV10-2	TRBJ2-2	-	-	CASSGQYTGELFF	TGCGCCAGCAGTGGACAGTACACCGGGGAGCTGTTTTTT
TRBV13	TRBJ1-1	-	many	CASKAGSYTEAFF	TGTGCCAGCAAGGCAGGGTCATACACTGAAGCTTTCTTT
TRBV6-6	TRBJ2-2	TRBD2	-	CASTPGGKYTGELFF	TGTGCCAGCACCCCCGGGGGGAAATACACCGGGGAGCTGTTTTTT
TRBV6-1	TRBJ1-5	-	-	CASSEAPGQLYSNQPQHF	TGTGCCAGCAGTGAAGCGCCCGGACAGTTGTATAGCAATCAGCCCCAGCATTTT
TRBV5-4	TRBJ1-6	TRBD1	-	CASSGDRGPYNSPLHF	TGTGCCAGCAGCGGGGACAGGGGCCCCTATAATTCACCCCTCCACTTT